A selection of T cell receptor beta chains follows, all from one sample in a study of monozygotic twins with inflammatory bowel disease. TCRdb derives one entry per CDR3 protein from the 5' RACE reads, leaving out DNA. The sample spans about 300,000 distinct CDR3 sequences; the ten largest clones claim roughly 5.3%. Sequenced input: blood. The receptors derive from a human donor with ulcerative colitis or Crohn's disease, or a healthy co-twin of an affected twin (not recorded which). The CDR3 runs from the conserved cysteine through the conserved F or W.

J gene | V gene | CDR3 protein
TRBJ1-2 | TRBV28 | CASGGSNYGYTF
TRBJ1-1 | TRBV29-1 | CSGGQLNTEAFF
TRBJ2-3 | TRBV5-1 | CASSLGDSAHTQYF
TRBJ2-1 | TRBV20-1 | CSASAGTSGSSYNEQFF
TRBJ1-2 | TRBV6-5 | CASSYQGAYGYTF
TRBJ2-2 | TRBV24-1 | CATSPPSGQGFGTGELFF
TRBJ2-6 | TRBV7-2 | CASSLVLGSGANVLTF
TRBJ2-3 | TRBV28 | CASSLGGAVDTQYF
TRBJ2-3 | TRBV9 | CASSTGSQSTDTQYF
TRBJ1-5 | TRBV5-1 | CASSSRDTGQPQHF
TRBJ2-7 | TRBV28 | CASKVTGTPVYEQYF
TRBJ2-7 | TRBV10-3 | CAISPQAGTSERYEQYF
TRBJ2-2 | TRBV5-1 | CASSSKTDRVRVGELFF
TRBJ2-1 | TRBV13 | CASSFFSGSTSYNEQFF
TRBJ2-5 | TRBV4-3 | CASSQNGLTGQETQYF
TRBJ1-1 | TRBV12-3/TRBV12-4 | CASRPLRRTENTEAFF
TRBJ2-1 | TRBV2 | CASSEKRTGINEQFF
TRBJ2-7 | TRBV9 | CASSADLYEQYF
TRBJ2-2 | TRBV2 | CASSSTGWTGELFF
TRBJ2-3 | TRBV4-3 | CASSQDSGGGGTDTQYF
TRBJ2-2 | TRBV6-4 | CASSDDTNTGELFF
TRBJ2-7 | TRBV7-8 | CASSLAPQGEGEQYF
TRBJ2-7 | TRBV29-1 | CSVADSYEQYF
TRBJ2-2 | TRBV12-3/TRBV12-4 | CASSPEGHNTGELFF
TRBJ2-7 | TRBV3-1 | CASSQEVDSVSYEQYF
TRBJ2-7 | TRBV27 | CASSLIRGYEQYF
TRBJ1-2 | TRBV12-3/TRBV12-4 | CASTLGGNYGYTF
TRBJ2-7 | TRBV5-6 | CASSRDRVYEQYF
TRBJ1-4 | TRBV7-6 | CASSTRQAQYEKLFF
TRBJ2-2 | TRBV7-6 | CASWSTGELFF
TRBJ2-2 | TRBV27 | CASRRETGLGSGELFF
TRBJ2-5 | TRBV7-2 | CASSFSTLETQYF
TRBJ2-1 | TRBV27 | CAIGGRSYNEQFF
TRBJ1-5 | TRBV4-3 | CASSQEEYQPQHF
TRBJ2-3 | TRBV20-1 | CSADLRGYTDTQYF
TRBJ2-7 | TRBV4-3 | CASSQDDLAGGYEQYF
TRBJ2-2 | TRBV28 | CASSSGTGPWGTGELFF
TRBJ1-6 | TRBV5-1 | CASSSGGTAGSPLHF
TRBJ2-7 | TRBV15 | CATSRQTYDEQYF
TRBJ2-7 | TRBV20-1 | CSARDPLGQTYEQYF
TRBJ1-6 | TRBV7-2 | CASSGQRSSYNSPLHF
TRBJ2-1 | TRBV30 | CAWSRDRGRGNEQFF
TRBJ2-2 | TRBV4-3 | CASSQVRLTGELFF
TRBJ2-3 | TRBV19 | CATLARTSGLGSTDTQYF
TRBJ2-1 | TRBV7-8 | CASSIRYEQFF